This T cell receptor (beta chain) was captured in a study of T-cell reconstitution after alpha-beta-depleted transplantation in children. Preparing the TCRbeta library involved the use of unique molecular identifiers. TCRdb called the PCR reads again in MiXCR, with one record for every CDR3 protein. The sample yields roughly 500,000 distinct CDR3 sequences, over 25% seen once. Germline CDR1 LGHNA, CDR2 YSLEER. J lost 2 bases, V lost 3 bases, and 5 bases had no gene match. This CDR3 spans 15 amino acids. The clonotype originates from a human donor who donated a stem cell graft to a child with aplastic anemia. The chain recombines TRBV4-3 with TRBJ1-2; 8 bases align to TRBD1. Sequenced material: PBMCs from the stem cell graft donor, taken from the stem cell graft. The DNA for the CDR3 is TGCGCCAGCAGCCAGGGACAGGCTTCGAACTATGGCTACACCTTC. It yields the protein CASSQGQASNYGYTF.